These T cell receptor beta chains were read from a single sample in a study of shared T cell receptors in the human thymus. Measured with immunoSEQ multiplex PCR; TCRdb has only the in-frame clones, and not every one. The sample records some 660,000 clones, about 87% being singletons. The sample was also linked to a second study, of human thymus T cells.

Sequenced: thymocytes. These receptors were obtained from a boy less than two years old with a congenital heart defect. The CDR3 runs from the conserved cysteine through the conserved F or W. D genes are given only for firm matches. The size of a clone is reported for some rows only, either as once, few or many, or as a class for expanded clones.

>TRBD2|16|TRBV7-2|TRBJ2-1|.
CASSLLRTSGYNEQFF
TGTGCCAGCAGCCTCCTCCGGACTAGCGGATACAATGAGCAGTTCTTC
>TRBD1|13|TRBV6-5|TRBJ1-2|.
CASRVTGKNGYTF
TGTGCCAGCAGGGTGACAGGGAAGAATGGCTACACCTTC
>TRBD2|16|TRBV2|TRBJ2-3|.
CASSEGLAGRTDTQYF
TGTGCCAGCAGTGAAGGACTAGCGGGAAGAACAGATACGCAGTATTTT
>TRBD2|18|TRBV6-4|TRBJ2-1|.
CASSDSVSSGRAVNEQFF
TGTGCCAGCAGTGACTCGGTTTCTAGCGGGAGGGCCGTCAATGAGCAGTTCTTC
>.|16|TRBV25-1|TRBJ2-3|.
CASSGVRGPSTDTQYF
TGTGCCAGCAGTGGGGTCAGGGGACCTAGCACAGATACGCAGTATTTT
>TRBD1|12|TRBV6-1|TRBJ1-2|.
CAITDRGYGYTF
TGTGCCATAACGGACAGGGGCTATGGCTACACCTTC
>TRBD2|15|TRBV7-9|TRBJ2-3|once
CASAGKRGVTDTQYF
TGTGCCAGCGCCGGAAAACGGGGGGTCACAGATACGCAGTATTTT
>.|15|TRBV28|TRBJ1-2|.
CASRPRTATGYGYTF
TGTGCCAGCAGACCACGGACAGCGACAGGCTATGGCTACACCTTC
>.|16|TRBV29-1|TRBJ2-7|.
CSVLRIARGTSYEQYF
TGCAGCGTTCTCAGGATCGCGAGGGGGACCTCCTACGAGCAGTACTTC
>.|15|TRBV4-1|TRBJ2-7|.
CASSPRTMRDYEQYF
TGCGCCAGCAGCCCACGGACTATGCGGGACTACGAGCAGTACTTC
>.|13|TRBV6-5|TRBJ2-7|.
CASSYGQSYEQYF
TGTGCCAGCAGTTACGGACAGTCCTACGAGCAGTACTTC
>.|17|TRBV7-6|TRBJ1-5|.
CASSSSGGYPSNQPQHF
TGTGCCAGCAGTTCCTCGGGGGGGTATCCGAGCAATCAGCCCCAGCATTTT
>TRBD1|11|TRBV7-9|TRBJ2-1|.
CASGQGNEQFF
TGTGCCAGCGGACAGGGGAATGAGCAGTTCTTC
>TRBD2|15|TRBV10-1|TRBJ2-3|.
CASSLAGGITDTQYF
TGCGCCAGCAGCTTAGCGGGAGGAATCACAGATACGCAGTATTTT
>TRBD2|17|TRBV28|TRBJ2-1|once
CASSRRTGTSGSNEQFF
TGTGCCAGCAGCCGCCGGACCGGGACTAGCGGGAGCAATGAGCAGTTCTTC
>.|16|TRBV11-2|TRBJ1-1|.
CASSLDFPGWNTEAFF
TGTGCCAGCAGCTTAGATTTTCCAGGGTGGAACACTGAAGCTTTCTTT
>.|16|TRBV6-5|TRBJ2-3|.
CASSSQIWPARDTQYF
TGTGCCAGCAGTTCCCAAATCTGGCCAGCTAGAGATACGCAGTATTTT
>.|16|TRBV6-4|TRBJ2-3|.
CASSGVAVKQIDTQYF
TGTGCCAGCAGTGGGGTAGCGGTAAAACAAATAGATACGCAGTATTTT
>.|13|TRBV30|TRBJ2-2|.
CAWLDISAGELFF
TGTGCCTGGCTAGATATTAGCGCCGGGGAGCTGTTTTTT
>.|14|TRBV5-5|TRBJ1-5|.
CASSLGQIAQPQHF
TGTGCCAGCAGCTTGGGACAGATTGCTCAGCCCCAGCATTTT
>TRBD1|21|TRBV29-1|TRBJ2-5|.
CSVEAQVPGQGADSLKETQYF
TGCAGCGTTGAAGCCCAGGTTCCGGGACAGGGGGCGGACTCCCTAAAAGAGACCCAGTACTTC
>TRBD2|15|TRBV9|TRBJ2-5|.
CASSTGLGDQETQYF
TGTGCCAGCAGCACGGGACTAGGAGACCAAGAGACCCAGTACTTC